This entry concerns a single T cell receptor (beta chain). Its antigen is as yet unknown. The data were obtained in a study of T cell repertoires in cytomegalovirus infection. Study context: Matching HLA type and CMV infection were both indicated by public TCR beta signatures.

One entry per CDR3 protein, called by TCRdb with MiXCR from the reads. Of some 71,000 distinct CDR3 sequences in the sample, roughly 28% are singletons; the top ten hold 59%. Overall study results and limits: Dominating the ex vivo response were HLA-C-restricted CMV-specific TCR beta clonotypes.

CDR3 length equals 14 residues. The V gene's germline CDR1 is SNHLY and CDR2 FYNNEI. V gave up 5 bases and J gave up 7 bases, with 15 bases separating them. The receptor was isolated from a human donor in good health (CMV status not recorded). Some clones in this sample may be carry-over from other donors' samples. This specimen consisted of CD8+ T cells from cultured PBMCs, obtained from culture after CMV antigen stimulation. J is TRBJ2-1 and V is TRBV2, with TRBD1 as a possible D gene (5 bases). The CDR3 spells CASSNPDRRNEQFF. The CDR3 DNA sequence: TGTGCCAGCAGTAACCCCGACAGACGAAATGAGCAGTTCTTC.